Presented here are 21 T cell receptor beta chains from one specimen sequenced in a study of blood T cell repertoires in COVID-19. The table came from immunoSEQ multiplex PCR; TCRdb's copy has only in-frame clones and leaves some out. The repertoire includes a few hundred thousand clones, 89% of them detected once, and around 1.9% sits in the top ten. What was sequenced was peripheral blood. Receptor source: a woman in her 30s with COVID-19, enrolled during active disease.

This clone was counted between two and nine times. V usage is TRBV10-2 and J usage is TRBJ1-2, with 8 bases lining up with TRBD1. Germline trimming cut 5 bases from V and 4 bases from J; bases unmatched to any gene: 3. In germline, CDR1 is WSHSY, CDR2 SAAADI. This CDR3 spans 13 amino acids. The CDR3 region is CASSLGQGYGYTF. The CDR3 DNA is TGCGCCAGCAGTCTTGGACAGGGCTATGGCTACACCTTC.

This chain links TRBV7-2 with TRBJ2-7, with 9 bases fitting TRBD1. The CDR3 runs to 16 residues. Trimming at V came to 2 bases and at J to 2 bases, leaving 7 bases not matched to a gene. Germline CDR1 is SGHTA and CDR2 is FQGNSA. CDR3 region: CASSLRAGTGPYEQYF. CDR3 sequence (DNA): TGTGCCAGCAGCTTAAGGGCCGGGACAGGGCCCTACGAGCAGTACTTC.

The chain carries TRBV6-5 and TRBJ2-1, with D possibly matching TRBD2 (6 bases). The V gene's germline CDR1 is MNHEY and CDR2 SVGAGI. The CDR3 consists of 14 residues. Trimming removed 6 bases at V and 0 bases at J, with 9 bases between. The CDR3 protein is CASSRDFSYNEQFF. CDR3 DNA: TGTGCCAGCAGCCGGGACTTCTCCTACAATGAGCAGTTCTTC.

The V and J genes are TRBV10-1 and TRBJ1-6, with D perhaps matching TRBD1 (5 bases). Trimming shortened V by 3 bases and J by 10 bases, and 16 bases separated the two germline ends. The germline V gene encodes CDR1 WNHNN and CDR2 SYGVQD (reference sequence). There are 15 residues in the CDR3. The chain's CDR3 is CASSDNRREGSPLHF. CDR3 nucleotide sequence: TGCGCCAGCAGTGATAATCGCAGGGAGGGATCACCCCTCCACTTT.

The chain links TRBV4-1 to TRBJ2-1, with a tentative D call TRBD2 (6 bases). This CDR3 contains 15 residues. In germline, CDR1 is MGHRA, CDR2 YSYEKL. With 4 bases removed from V and 8 bases from J, the gap between germline ends came to 18 bases. The CDR3 protein is CASSPLAGLVYEQFF. The CDR3 region has the DNA TGCGCCAGCAGCCCTTTGGCGGGGCTGGTATATGAGCAGTTCTTC.

This clone was observed a few times. J is TRBJ1-1 and V is TRBV6-4, with D possibly matching TRBD1 (5 bases). CDR3 size: 17 residues. The ends were cut back, 6 bases at V and 7 bases at J, with 27 bases in the middle. Germline V CDR1 and CDR2: MRHNA, SNTAGT. The CDR3 DNA follows: TGTGCCAGCAGAACCGGGACTCCTGGAGCCTCCGGATGTGAAGCTTTCTTT. Its translation is CASRTGTPGASGCEAFF.

This clone is a singleton in its sample. This sequence joins TRBV3-1 (or the pseudogene TRBV3-2) and TRBJ2-3; no firm D call. V lost 0 bases and J 14 bases, leaving 12 bases between the germline ends. The CDR3 consists of 12 residues. CDR1 is LGHDT and CDR2 is YNNKEL in the germline V gene (reference sequence). CDR3 sequence reads: CASSQDLVERYF. The CDR3 coding sequence is TGTGCCAGCAGCCAAGATTTGGTAGAAAGGTATTTT.

The chain couples TRBV6-1 to TRBJ1-2; D is possibly TRBD1 (5 bases). The CDR3 is 13 amino acids. V lost 2 bases and J lost 9, with 13 bases in between. Germline-derived CDR1 and CDR2 are MNHNS and SASEGT. The CDR3 sequence is CASSETGPWSYTF. The CDR3, as DNA: TGTGCCAGCAGTGAAACAGGACCTTGGAGCTACACCTTC.

The V call is TRBV19, the J call TRBJ1-2; 7 positions match TRBD1. The CDR3 is 15 amino acids. Germline V gene data show CDR1 as LNHDA and CDR2 as SQIVND (reference sequence). After removal of 5 bases from V and 2 bases from J, the junction contained 8 bases not matched to a gene. The CDR3 is CASSQWTGLNYGYTF. For the CDR3, the DNA is TGTGCCAGTAGTCAGTGGACAGGTCTCAACTATGGCTACACCTTC.

The CDR3, as DNA: TGTGCCAGTAGTGGATGGGACAGGGACTCCGGGGAGCTGTTTTTT. This codes for CASSGWDRDSGELFF. The gene calls are TRBV19 and TRBJ2-2; 9 positions agree with TRBD1. Germline loops: CDR1 LNHDA, CDR2 SQIVND (reference sequence). CDR3 length: 15 amino acids. V dropped 5 bases and J dropped 6; count of bases not matched to a gene: 7.

The gene calls are TRBV7-2 and TRBJ1-2, with TRBD1 as a possible D gene (5 bases). The germline CDR1 and CDR2 sequences are SGHTA and FQGNSA. Trimming left V 5 bases short and J 8 bases short, with 12 bases between. This CDR3 region has 12 residues. CDR3 amino acids: CASSQKGLGYTF. CDR3 nucleotides: TGTGCCAGCAGCCAAAAGGGGTTAGGCTACACCTTC.

This chain links TRBV6-5 with TRBJ1-1; D is possibly TRBD1 (6 bases). Deletions cut 8 bases from V and 11 bases from J, with 18 bases between. The CDR3 consists of 12 residues. Germline CDR1 reads MNHEY; CDR2 reads SVGAGI. The DNA for the CDR3 is TGTGCCAGCGGCCAGGGGCTTCAGGGGGCTTTCTTT. As protein: CASGQGLQGAFF.

V usage is TRBV19 and J usage is TRBJ1-1, with D perhaps matching TRBD1 (5 bases). The CDR3 has 12 amino acids. Germline loops: CDR1 LNHDA, CDR2 SQIVND (reference sequence). Trimming removed 5 bases at V and 5 bases at J, with 9 bases between. The CDR3 loop is CASSQGITEAFF. The CDR3 nucleotides are TGTGCCAGTAGTCAGGGTATAACTGAAGCTTTCTTT.

This clone was detected once. J is TRBJ2-7 and V is TRBV6-1; possibly TRBD2 for D (6 bases). The CDR3 totals 15 residues. With 3 bases removed from V and 4 bases from J, the gap between germline ends came to 16 bases. From germline, CDR1 is MNHNS and CDR2 SASEGT. Written as DNA, the CDR3 is TGTGCCAGCAGTGATGTAGGAGGGATTGGGTACGAGCAGTACTTC. It is translated as CASSDVGGIGYEQYF.

The genes are TRBV7-3 and TRBJ2-3, with 8 bases that match TRBD2. V was clipped by 0 bases and J by 6 bases; unmatched bases: 5. The CDR3 sequence is 15 residues long. Germline values: CDR1 SGHTA, CDR2 FQGTGA. The CDR3 DNA reads as TGTGCCAGCAGCTTAACTGGACTAGCAGGCGATACGCAGTATTTT. Residues: CASSLTGLAGDTQYF.

Concerning this clone: The junction differs from germline at one of its ends, possibly a read error. The genes are TRBV2 and TRBJ2-1; 9 bases line up with TRBD1. Per germline, CDR1 SNHLY and CDR2 FYNNEI. The CDR3 covers 17 residues. The CDR3: CASSEVVGQGPYSEQFF. CDR3 coding DNA: TGTGCCAGCAGTGAGGTCGTAGGACAGGGGCCTTACAGTGAGCAGTTCTTC.

The J gene is TRBJ1-2, the V gene TRBV19; possible D gene TRBD1, 5 bases. Between the trimmed V and J ends, which lost 3 bases and 4 bases, there was a span of 9 bases. Germline V gene lookup returns CDR1 LNHDA and CDR2 SQIVND (reference sequence). CDR3 length: 13 amino acids. Here the CDR3 DNA reads TGTGCCAGTAGTATGGGGGAGGCCTATGGCTACACCTTC. Its translation is CASSMGEAYGYTF.

This clone turned up a few times. The rearrangement joins TRBV7-8 to TRBJ2-7; D is possibly TRBD1 (5 bases). CDR1 SGHVS and CDR2 FQNEAQ come from the germline V gene. The CDR3 covers 17 residues. Trimming shortened V by 5 bases and J by 6 bases, and 26 bases separated the two germline ends. This CDR3 is CASSPRTPGRVSSEQYF. Here the CDR3 DNA reads TGTGCCAGCAGCCCGAGAACTCCGGGCAGGGTCTCTTCCGAGCAGTACTTC.

CDR3 in amino acids: CAWSLGGANNEQFF. CDR3 bases: TGTGCCTGGAGTTTGGGGGGGGCGAACAATGAGCAGTTCTTC. The chain has TRBV30 and TRBJ2-1; possibly TRBD2 for D (7 bases). The germline V and J ends were trimmed by 2 bases and 5 bases, with 13 bases remaining between them. The germline V gene encodes CDR1 GTSNPN and CDR2 SVGIG (reference sequence). This CDR3 comprises 14 residues.

V is TRBV13 and J is TRBJ1-5; TRBD1 matches 7 bases. The V and J ends lost 5 bases and 3 bases, in that order; junction bases with no gene match: 4. The CDR3 length is 14 residues. Germline V CDR1 and CDR2: PRHDT, FYEKMQ (reference sequence). CDR3 DNA sequence: TGTGCCAGCAGCCTGGGACAGTTCAATCAGCCCCAGCATTTT. Protein sequence: CASSLGQFNQPQHF.

This chain connects TRBV6-5 to TRBJ2-5; 8 bases agree with TRBD2. V lost 8 bases, J lost 0 bases, and 2 bases stayed unmatched. The germline V gene has CDR1 MNHEY and CDR2 SVGAGI. The CDR3 consists of 13 residues. The CDR3 loop is CASSRGDQETQYF. The CDR3 DNA is TGTGCCAGCTCGCGGGGGGACCAAGAGACCCAGTACTTC.